Following are 5 T cell receptor beta chains from one sample sequenced in a study of T-cell memory formation after mild COVID-19. TCRdb re-called the 5' RACE reads through MiXCR, storing one row per CDR3 protein. The table has a few hundred thousand distinct CDR3 sequences, approximately 21% seen once. Sequenced: PBMCs or a T cell subset sorted from them (not recorded which). The receptors stem from an adult woman who had mild COVID-19 (a few samples of this study predate the infection). Cell type and time point are not known.

The chain recombines TRBV7-9 with TRBJ2-1, with a tentative D call TRBD2 (5 bases). Trimming removed 5 bases from V and 5 bases from J, with 13 bases in between. CDR1 and CDR2 from the germline V gene are SEHNR and FQNEAQ (reference sequence). The CDR3 sequence is 14 residues long. The CDR3 DNA follows: TGTGCCAGCAGCAACGGGGTCGGGAACAATGAGCAGTTCTTC. Its translation is CASSNGVGNNEQFF.

This clonotype has just one count. This chain uses TRBV12-3 or TRBV12-4 with TRBJ2-3; D is possibly TRBD2 (7 bases). V was clipped by 3 bases and J by 0 bases, with 13 bases between them. This CDR3 is 16 amino acids long. The CDR3 loop reads CASSFDRRGSTDTQYF. CDR3 coding DNA: TGTGCCAGCAGTTTCGACAGGCGGGGGAGCACAGATACGCAGTATTTT.

This clonotype has more than one count but fewer than ten. The chain recombines TRBV20-1 with TRBJ1-1; a weak D match, TRBD1 (5 bases). Germline CDR1 and CDR2: DFQATT and SNEGSKA (reference sequence). V lost 4 bases to trimming and J lost 5 bases, with 11 bases between them. The CDR3 loop spans 12 amino acids. This CDR3 is CSAKGQATEAFF. The CDR3 DNA reads TGCAGTGCTAAGGGGCAGGCGACTGAAGCTTTCTTT.

This rearrangement joins TRBV7-9 to TRBJ1-1; 7 nucleotides match TRBD1. V lost 0 bases, J lost 5 bases, and 9 bases stayed unmatched. This CDR3 has 16 residues. CDR1 and CDR2 from the germline V gene are SEHNR and FQNEAQ (reference sequence). The CDR3 DNA reads TGTGCCAGCAGCTTAGCGACAGGGTCCTTAGTTACTGAAGCTTTCTTT. It codes for CASSLATGSLVTEAFF.

Details on this clonotype: A read error is possible here, since a much larger clone lies one base away. The chain carries TRBV2 and TRBJ2-7; 11 bases agree with TRBD1. V lost 6 bases to trimming and J lost 3 bases; unmatched junction nucleotides: 4. CDR1 and CDR2 (germline): SNHLY, FYNNEI. This CDR3 comprises 14 residues. CDR3 sequence: CASRSGTGGYEQYF. The DNA of the CDR3 is TGTGCCAGCAGATCCGGGACAGGGGGCTACGAGCAGTACTTC.